This T cell receptor (beta chain) appears in the sequencing data of a study of blood T cell repertoires in COVID-19. The CDR3 totals 13 residues. Germline CDR1 is MNHEY and CDR2 is SVGAGI. Trimming cost V 6 bases and J 0 bases, with 8 bases left between them. In the authors' workflow: Amplification from reference gene primers served as the basis for estimated nucleated cell counts. Produced via immunoSEQ multiplex PCR; TCRdb's table is partial and in-frame only. That table supplies the V and J calls and clone size; D and trimming were determined from the DNA. The table lists 140,000 to 150,000 clones, 80% to 90% of them singletons.

The rearrangement joins TRBV6-5 to TRBJ1-1; D unresolved. What was sequenced was peripheral blood. The sequence was obtained from a woman aged 45-59 years with acute or convalescent COVID-19. CDR3 in DNA: TGTGCCAGCAGGACACGCGTGAACACTGAAGCTTTCTTT. It yields the protein CASRTRVNTEAFF.